This T cell receptor (beta chain) emerged from a study of graft-versus-host responses after intestinal transplantation. This clone appeared a few times. The assay was immunoSEQ multiplex PCR, and TCRdb's table has in-frame clones only and misses some. This sample carries 6,500 to 9,500 clones, about a third of them seen once, and the ten largest clones take approximately 5.2%. Germline V lookup: CDR1 SGHAT, CDR2 FQNNGV. V was trimmed by 1 base and J by 2 bases, leaving 12 bases between them. The CDR3 has 15 residues. Study outcomes and limitations: In recipient marrow, GvH clones were found, and some appeared first in ileum or blood.

Sequencing used alloreactive CD4+ T cells from a mixed lymphocyte reaction culture, obtained before intestinal transplant. Subset specified: CFSE-low proliferating T cells sorted from roughly six-day pre-transplant mixed lymphocyte reaction (GvH or HvG direction). This receptor was identified in a human patient who received an intestinal transplant. V usage is TRBV11-2 and J usage is TRBJ2-7; perhaps TRBD2 as D (6 bases). The CDR3, as DNA: TGTGCCAGCAGCTTAGGGTTAGCGGCCCCCTACGAGCAGTACTTC. Its protein product is CASSLGLAAPYEQYF.